The text below deals with one TCR beta chain. This entry is derived from a study of blood T cell repertoires in COVID-19. Study as a whole: COVID-19 samples collected from the United States, Italy and Spain covered acute and convalescent phases. The analysed material was cDNA or gDNA that came from T cells, B-cell-depleted T cells, or PBMCs.

Original data processing: Nucleated cell number was recorded as an estimate derived from reference gene primer amplification. The protocol was immunoSEQ multiplex PCR, while the TCRdb copy is restricted to in-frame clones and leaves out a portion. V and J calls and clone size are copied from that table; D and trimming were computed from the DNA. Among about 160,000 clones listed, 80% to 90% were seen once. This CDR3 has 12 residues. CDR1 SQVTM and CDR2 ANQGSEA come from the germline V gene. With 4 bases clipped from V and 4 bases from J, the junction kept 3 bases outside the gene matches. The chain uses TRBV29-1 and TRBJ1-2; 7 nucleotides agree with TRBD1. The sample consisted of peripheral blood. The receptor's source is a man in his 60s with acute or convalescent COVID-19. The CDR3 is CSVASGGYGYTF. Here the CDR3 DNA reads TGCAGCGTTGCGTCAGGGGGCTATGGCTACACCTTC.